This TCR beta chain was recovered during a study of blood T cell repertoires in COVID-19. The V and J ends lost 10 bases and 0 bases, in that order; junction bases with no gene match: 3. Germline V gives CDR1 SNHLY, CDR2 FYNNEI. The CDR3 contains 13 residues. Sequenced by immunoSEQ multiplex PCR; TCRdb stores in-frame clones only, minus some. The repertoire includes 200,000 to 300,000 clones, about 86% of them detected once, and roughly 3.3% sits in the top ten. This chain joins TRBV2 and TRBJ1-1, with TRBD1 matching 9 bases. This TCR was sampled from a woman aged 40 to 50 with acute COVID-19. What was sequenced was PBMCs or T cells enriched from blood (not recorded which). The CDR3 here is CATNRGLNTEAFF. CDR3 DNA: TGTGCCACCAACAGGGGGCTGAACACTGAAGCTTTCTTT. The variable domain in full, completed from reference TRBV2 and TRBJ1-1, reads EPEVTQTPSHQVTQMGQEVILRCVPISNHLYFYWYRQILGQKVEFLVSFYNNEISEKSEIFDDQFSVERPDGSNFTLKIRSTKLEDSAMYFCATNRGLNTEAFFGQGTRLTVV.